This T cell receptor (beta chain) was recorded in a study of shared clonotypes between healthy human individuals. The V end was cut by 8 bases, the J end by 3 bases, with 11 bases between. This CDR3 has 12 amino acids. Per the germline V gene, CDR1 is MNHNY and CDR2 is SVGAGI (reference sequence). Generated by immunoSEQ multiplex PCR, the TCRdb table keeps only in-frame clones and is missing some. Among about 530,000 clones listed, 90% to 97% were seen once. The sample comprised naive CD4+ T cells sorted from blood. Described subset: CD45RA+ positively selected. This TCR was recovered from a woman in her 30s in good health. The chain combines TRBV6-6 with TRBJ2-7, with D perhaps matching TRBD2 (5 bases). The CDR3 sequence is CASRASSYEQYF. The CDR3 region has the DNA TGTGCCAGCCGAGCTAGCAGCTACGAGCAGTACTTC.